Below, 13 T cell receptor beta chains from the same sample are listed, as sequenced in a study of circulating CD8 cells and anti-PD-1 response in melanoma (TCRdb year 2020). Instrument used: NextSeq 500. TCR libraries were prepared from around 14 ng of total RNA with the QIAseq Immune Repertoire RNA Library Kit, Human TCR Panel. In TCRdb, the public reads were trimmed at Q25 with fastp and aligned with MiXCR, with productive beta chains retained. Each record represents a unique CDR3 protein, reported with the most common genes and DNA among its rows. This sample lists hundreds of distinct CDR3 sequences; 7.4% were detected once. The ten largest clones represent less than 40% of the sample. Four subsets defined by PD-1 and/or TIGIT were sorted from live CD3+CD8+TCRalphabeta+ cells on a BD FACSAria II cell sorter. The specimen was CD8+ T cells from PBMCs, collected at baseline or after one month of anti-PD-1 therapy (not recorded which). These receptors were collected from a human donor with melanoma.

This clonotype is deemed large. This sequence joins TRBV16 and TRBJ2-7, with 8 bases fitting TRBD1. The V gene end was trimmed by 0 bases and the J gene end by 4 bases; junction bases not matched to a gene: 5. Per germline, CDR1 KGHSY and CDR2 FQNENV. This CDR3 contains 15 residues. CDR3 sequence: CASSQSWTGPYEQYF. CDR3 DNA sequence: TGTGCCAGCAGCCAATCCTGGACAGGGCCGTACGAGCAGTACTTC. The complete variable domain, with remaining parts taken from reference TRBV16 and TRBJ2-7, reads GEEVAQTPKHLVRGEGQKAKLYCAPIKGHSYVFWYQQVLKNEFKFLISFQNENVFDETGMPKERFSAKCLPNSPCSLEIQATKLEDSAVYFCASSQSWTGPYEQYFGPGTRLTVT.

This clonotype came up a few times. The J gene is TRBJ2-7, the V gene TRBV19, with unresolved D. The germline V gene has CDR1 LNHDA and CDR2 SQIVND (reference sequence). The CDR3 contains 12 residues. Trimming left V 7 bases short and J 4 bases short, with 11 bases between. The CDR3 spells CASMTTDYEQYF. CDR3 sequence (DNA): TGTGCCAGTATGACAACAGATTACGAGCAGTACTTC.

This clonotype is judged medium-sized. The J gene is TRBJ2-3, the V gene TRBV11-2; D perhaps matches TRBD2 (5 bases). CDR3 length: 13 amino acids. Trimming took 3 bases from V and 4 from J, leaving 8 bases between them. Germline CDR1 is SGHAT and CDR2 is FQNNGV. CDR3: CASSLVRADTQYF. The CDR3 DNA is TGTGCCAGCAGCTTGGTGAGGGCAGATACGCAGTATTTT.

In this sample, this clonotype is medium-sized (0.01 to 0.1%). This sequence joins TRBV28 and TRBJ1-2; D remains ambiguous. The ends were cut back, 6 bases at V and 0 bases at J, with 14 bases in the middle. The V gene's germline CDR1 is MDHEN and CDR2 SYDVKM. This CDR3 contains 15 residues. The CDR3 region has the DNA TGTGCCAGCAGATACTTCGGGAGTTCTAACTATGGCTACACCTTC. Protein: CASRYFGSSNYGYTF.

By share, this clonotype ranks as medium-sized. The CDR3 region is CASRGQNEQYF. The CDR3 DNA reads TGTGCCAGCAGGGGTCAAAACGAGCAGTACTTC. The chain recombines TRBV27 with TRBJ2-7, with unresolved D. CDR1 and CDR2 (germline): MNHEY, SMNVEV (reference sequence). This CDR3 comprises 11 residues. V dropped 6 bases and J dropped 5 bases, with 8 bases sitting between them.

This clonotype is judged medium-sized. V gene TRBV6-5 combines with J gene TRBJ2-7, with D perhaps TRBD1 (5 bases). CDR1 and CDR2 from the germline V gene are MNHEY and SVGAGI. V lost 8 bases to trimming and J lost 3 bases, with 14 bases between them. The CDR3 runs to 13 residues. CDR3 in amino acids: CASGAGAHYEQYF. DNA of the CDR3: TGTGCCAGCGGGGCAGGCGCGCACTACGAGCAGTACTTC.

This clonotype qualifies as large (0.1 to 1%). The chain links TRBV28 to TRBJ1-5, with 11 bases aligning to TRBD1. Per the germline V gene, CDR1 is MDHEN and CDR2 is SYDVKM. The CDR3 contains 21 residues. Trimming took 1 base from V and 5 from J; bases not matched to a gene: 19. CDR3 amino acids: CASSLFAITVPEDRGHQPQHF. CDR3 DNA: TGTGCCAGCAGTTTATTCGCCATTACCGTCCCAGAGGACAGGGGGCATCAGCCCCAGCATTTT.

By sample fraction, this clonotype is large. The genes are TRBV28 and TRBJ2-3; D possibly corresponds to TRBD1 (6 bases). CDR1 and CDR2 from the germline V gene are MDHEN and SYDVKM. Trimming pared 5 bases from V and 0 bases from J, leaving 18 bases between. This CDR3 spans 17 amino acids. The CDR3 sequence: CASSQHLQGISTDTQYF. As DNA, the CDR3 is TGTGCCAGCAGTCAACATTTACAGGGTATAAGCACAGATACGCAGTATTTT.

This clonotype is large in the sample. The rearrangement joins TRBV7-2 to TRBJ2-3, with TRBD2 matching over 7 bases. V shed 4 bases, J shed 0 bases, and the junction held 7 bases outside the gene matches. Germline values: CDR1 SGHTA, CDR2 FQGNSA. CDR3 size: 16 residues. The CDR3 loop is CASSSHLADSTDTQYF. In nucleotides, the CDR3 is TGTGCCAGCAGCTCCCACCTAGCGGACAGCACAGATACGCAGTATTTT.

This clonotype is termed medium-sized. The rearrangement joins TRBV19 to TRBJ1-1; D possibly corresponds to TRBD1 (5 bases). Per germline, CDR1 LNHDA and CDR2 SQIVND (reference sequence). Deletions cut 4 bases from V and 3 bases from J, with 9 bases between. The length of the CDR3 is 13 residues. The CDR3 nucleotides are TGTGCCAGTAGTAGGGACGGGGACACTGAAGCTTTCTTT. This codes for CASSRDGDTEAFF.

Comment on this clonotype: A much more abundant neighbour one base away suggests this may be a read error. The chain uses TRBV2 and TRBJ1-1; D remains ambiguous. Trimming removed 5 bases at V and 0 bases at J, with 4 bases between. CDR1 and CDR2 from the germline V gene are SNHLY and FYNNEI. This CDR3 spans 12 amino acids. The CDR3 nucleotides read TGTGCCAGCAGTCAGATGAACACTGAAGCTTTCTTT. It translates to CASSQMNTEAFF.

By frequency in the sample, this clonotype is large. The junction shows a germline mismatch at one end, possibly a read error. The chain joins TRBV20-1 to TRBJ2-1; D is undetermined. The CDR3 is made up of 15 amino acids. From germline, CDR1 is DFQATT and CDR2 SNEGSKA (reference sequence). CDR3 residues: CSARGRGASSNEQFF. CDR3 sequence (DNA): TGCAGTGCTAGGGGTCGCGGTGCCTCCTCCAATGAGCAGTTCTTC.

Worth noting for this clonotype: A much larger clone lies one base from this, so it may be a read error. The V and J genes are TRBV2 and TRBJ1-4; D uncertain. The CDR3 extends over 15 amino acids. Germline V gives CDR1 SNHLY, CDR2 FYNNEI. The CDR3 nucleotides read TGTGCCAGCAGTGCAGACACTTCAACTAGTGAAAAACTGTTTTTT. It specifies CASSADTSTSEKLFF.